The clone carrying this T cell receptor beta chain has just one count. Antigen unknown. The data stem from a study of T cell responses to AZD1222 COVID-19 vaccine. At the level of the study: The analysis combined second doses at about 4 or about 12 weeks.

Repertoires were generated with immunoSEQ multiplex PCR, while TCRdb's copy carries only in-frame clones and drops some. The sample lists 120,000 to 150,000 clones, 90% to 95% seen once, with less than 5.5% in the top ten. Notes on the study in general: None of the repertoires were sampled until the peak T cell response had passed. An increase in Spike-specific TCR breadth and depth was observed after two AZD1222 doses.

This sequence was found in an adult in good health. The source material was peripheral blood, sampled on day 0 of AZD1222 vaccination.

DNA for the CDR3: TGTGCCAGCAGCGTAGCTCGAGCGGGCGGGAACACCGGGGAGCTGTTTTTT. It translates to CASSVARAGGNTGELFF. This sequence joins TRBV9 and TRBJ2-2, with D possibly TRBD2 on 6 matching bases. The germline CDR1 and CDR2 sequences are SGDLS and YYNGEE. The CDR3 runs 17 residues. Trimming cost V 0 bases and J 1 base, with 13 bases left between them.